This T cell receptor gamma chain derives from a study of intestinal T cells in coeliac disease. Findings and limits, study-wide: Degraded FFPE DNA template probably caused partial TCR sequence loss per sample. Using TRD kmers, classification was 22 of 22 correct; leave-one-out accuracy reportedly approximately 89%.

LymphoTrack primers amplified TRG sequences from roughly 0.2 ug of biopsy DNA. TCRdb redid the clone calls on the multiplex PCR reads with CATT. The profile shows 250 to 300 gamma-chain clones, over 45% of them singletons. Fewer than 11 formalin-fixed paraffin-embedded scrolls, each 5 µm thick, supplied each case's genomic DNA. As to this clone: Its antigen is undetermined. This may arise from a read error, as a much more abundant clone is one base away. The sample holds other DNA sequences that translate to the same CDR3.

CDR1 and CDR2 from the germline V gene are VENAVY and YDSYNSRV. The V segment lost 4 bases and the J segment 2 bases; nucleotides outside the gene matches: 7. This CDR3 has 15 residues. The V and J genes are TRGV8 and TRGJP1. The sequencing sample was made of a duodenal biopsy. This receptor was obtained from a human donor who served as a control with a normal duodenal biopsy, not a healthy volunteer. CDR3 sequence (DNA): TGTGCCACCTGGGACAGGCCGACCACTGGTTGGTTCAAGATATTT. Its translation is CATWDRPTTGWFKIF.